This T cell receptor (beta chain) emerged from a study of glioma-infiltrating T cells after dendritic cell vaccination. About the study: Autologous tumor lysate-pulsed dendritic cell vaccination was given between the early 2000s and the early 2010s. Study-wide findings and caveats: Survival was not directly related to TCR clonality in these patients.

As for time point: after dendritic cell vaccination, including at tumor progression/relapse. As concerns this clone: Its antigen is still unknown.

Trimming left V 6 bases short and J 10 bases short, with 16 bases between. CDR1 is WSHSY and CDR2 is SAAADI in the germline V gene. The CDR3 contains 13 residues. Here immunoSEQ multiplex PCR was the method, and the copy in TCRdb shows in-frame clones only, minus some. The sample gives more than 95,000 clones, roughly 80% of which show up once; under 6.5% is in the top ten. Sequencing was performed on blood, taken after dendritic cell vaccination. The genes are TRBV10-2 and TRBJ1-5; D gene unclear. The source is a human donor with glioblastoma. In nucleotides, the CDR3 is TGCGCCAGCAGCAGTACAGCTCCCGATCCCCAGCATTTT. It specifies CASSSTAPDPQHF.